Here is one T cell receptor beta chain with its context. The assay was immunoSEQ multiplex PCR, and TCRdb's table has in-frame clones only and misses some. The table shows roughly 100,000 clones, with 83% occurring only once. The data were taken from a study of control samples from healthy donors and cancer patients. Sequencing was performed on blood. The sequence was collected from a woman aged 45-59 years in good health.

CDR3 sequence reads: CASSLVRGGVYNEQFF. DNA for the CDR3: TGTGCCAGCAGCTTAGTGCGCGGGGGGGTTTACAATGAGCAGTTCTTC. The chain carries TRBV11-2 and TRBJ2-1, with TRBD2 matching 9 bases. Trimming cost V 1 base and J 4 bases; bases outside gene matches: 5. The CDR3 loop spans 16 amino acids. From germline, CDR1 is SGHAT and CDR2 FQNNGV. Drawing the rest from reference TRBV11-2 and TRBJ2-1, the complete variable domain is EAGVAQSPRYKIIEKRQSVAFWCNPISGHATLYWYQQILGQGPKLLIQFQNNGVVDDSQLPKDRFSAERLKGVDSTLKIQPAKLEDSAVYLCASSLVRGGVYNEQFFGPGTRLTVL.